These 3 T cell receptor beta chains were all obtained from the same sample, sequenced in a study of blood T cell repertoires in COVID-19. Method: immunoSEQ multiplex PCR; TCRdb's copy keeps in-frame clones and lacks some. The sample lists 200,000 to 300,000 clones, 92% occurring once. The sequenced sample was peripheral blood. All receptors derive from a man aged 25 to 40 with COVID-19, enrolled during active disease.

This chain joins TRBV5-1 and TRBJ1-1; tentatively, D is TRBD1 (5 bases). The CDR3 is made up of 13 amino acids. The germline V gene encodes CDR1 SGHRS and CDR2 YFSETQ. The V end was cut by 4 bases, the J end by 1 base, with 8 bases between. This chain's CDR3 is CASSRQTNTEAFF. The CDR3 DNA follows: TGCGCCAGCAGCCGACAGACGAACACTGAAGCTTTCTTT.

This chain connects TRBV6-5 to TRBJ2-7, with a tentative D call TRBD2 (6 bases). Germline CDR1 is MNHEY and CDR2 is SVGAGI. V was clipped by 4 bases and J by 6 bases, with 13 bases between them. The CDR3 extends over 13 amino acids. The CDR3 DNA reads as TGTGCCAGCAGTTTACTAGCTGCGAGCGAGCAGTACTTC. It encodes CASSLLAASEQYF.

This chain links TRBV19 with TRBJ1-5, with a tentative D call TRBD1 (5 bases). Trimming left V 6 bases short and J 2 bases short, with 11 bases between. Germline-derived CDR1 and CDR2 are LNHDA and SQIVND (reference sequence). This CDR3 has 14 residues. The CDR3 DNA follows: TGTGCCAGTAGGGGCCCGGGGGGCAATCAGCCCCAGCATTTT. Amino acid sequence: CASRGPGGNQPQHF.